This note documents a single T cell receptor (beta chain) sequence. The target antigen is unknown. There are 16 residues in the CDR3. The germline V gene has CDR1 SGHNT and CDR2 YENEEA. Trimming removed 1 base from V and 8 bases from J, with 18 bases in between. Alongside a J-beta primer mix, a sample-barcoded 5' primer served in a second PCR lasting about 7 to 12 cycles. TCRdb analysed the 5' RACE reads with MiXCR anew, one entry per CDR3 protein. The sample carries some 760,000 distinct CDR3 sequences, roughly 25% recorded once. This specimen belongs to a study of blood T cells in healthy people across ages. General study findings and limits: Calculation of diversity from one million T cells yielded estimates considered to be underestimates.

These data were likewise used in another study, on T cells of mothers and their children.

The V gene is TRBV11-3, the J gene TRBJ2-4; D is possibly TRBD2 (6 bases). The receptor was isolated from a boy aged 5-17 years in good health. The sequenced sample consisted of blood. DNA for the CDR3: TGTGCCAGCAGCTTAGGCGGAGGAGGGGTTTTATACATTCAGTACTTC. Residues: CASSLGGGGVLYIQYF.